This T cell receptor beta chain is drawn from a study of vaccination effects on CD4 cells after COVID-19. Trimming cost V 0 bases and J 1 base, with 7 bases left between them. CDR1 is SGHKS and CDR2 is YYEKEE in the germline V gene (reference sequence). The CDR3 is 14 residues long. Study-level findings and limits: The study got few convalescent patients and did not collect any early post-infection timepoints. Pronounced clonal contraction occurred in clones induced by infection and by vaccine late after vaccination.

Measured with immunoSEQ multiplex PCR; TCRdb has only the in-frame clones, and not every one. The table lists 57,000 or so clones, around 78% of them singletons, with less than 1.5% in the top ten. Under the ViraFEST assay, PBMC were stimulated with viral peptide pools so that antigen-specific CD4+ T cells expanded. Sequencing was performed afterwards. Upon completion of 10 to 11 days in culture, CD4+ T cells were isolated. Either the BNT162b2 or mRNA-1273 vaccine was given to participants in two doses. For each well, two million PBMC were cultured with 8 to 10 IU/ml IL-2 and 9.5 to 10 ug/ml peptides. As to this clone: Its target is unknown.

The sequencing used CD4+ T cells from PBMCs cultured with HCoV-229E spike peptides, collected after COVID-19 vaccination. The chain links TRBV5-5 to TRBJ2-5; no clear D gene. The sequence was collected from a human donor who received a COVID-19 vaccine. CDR3 protein: CASSLGGSQETQYF. DNA of the CDR3: TGTGCCAGCAGCTTGGGAGGCAGCCAAGAGACCCAGTACTTC. Looking up the rest from reference TRBV5-5 and TRBJ2-5 gives the full variable domain: DAGVTQSPTHLIKTRGQQVTLRCSPISGHKSVSWYQQVLGQGPQFIFQYYEKEERGRGNFPDRFSARQFPNYSSELNVNALLLGDSALYLCASSLGGSQETQYFGPGTRLLVL.